Presented here are 16 T cell receptor beta chains from one specimen sequenced in a study of human T cells and chemical hapten exposure. TCRdb passed the RACE reads through MiXCR, listing each CDR3 protein once. Altogether some 84,000 distinct CDR3 sequences are present, more than 10% being singletons, with the ten largest covering approximately 3.5%. The time point here: patch test 3, about 24 weeks after DPC sensitization. Treatment meaning: therapeutic diphenylcyclopropenone sensitization with weekly scalp DPC. The sequenced sample was whole blood, obtained in connection with sensitization to the hapten diphenylcyclopropenone (DPC). These receptor sequences come from a woman aged 50 to 60 with alopecia areata. Some clones in this sample may be carry-over from other donors' samples.

This clonotype was detected ten times or more. The chain is built from TRBV12-3 or TRBV12-4 and TRBJ2-7; 10 nucleotides align to TRBD1. The CDR3 spans 15 residues. J lost 5 bases, V lost 6 bases, and 10 bases had no gene match. The CDR3 loop is CASSLLTGGVDEQYF. In nucleotides, the CDR3 is TGTGCCAGCAGCCTCTTGACAGGGGGCGTCGACGAGCAGTACTTC.

V and J are TRBV29-1 and TRBJ2-7; 7 bases are shared with TRBD1. V was pared by 6 bases and J by 3 bases, with 5 bases of the junction left unmatched. This CDR3 is 12 amino acids long. Looked up from germline, CDR1 is SQVTM and CDR2 is ANQGSEA. The CDR3 DNA is TGCAGCGTAGATGACAGGGACTACGAGCAGTACTTC. Translated, it gives CSVDDRDYEQYF.

This clonotype has more than one count but fewer than ten. This sequence joins TRBV30 and TRBJ1-2; D is unresolved. Trimming took 4 bases from V and 8 from J, leaving 14 bases between them. The CDR3 is 12 residues long. CDR1 and CDR2 from the germline V gene are GTSNPN and SVGIG (reference sequence). CDR3 DNA: TGTGCCTGGAAGGAGGGTCGTGGCGGCTACACCTTC. Translation: CAWKEGRGGYTF.

The chain is built from TRBV7-2 and TRBJ2-1; 10 nucleotides match TRBD2. CDR1 SGHTA and CDR2 FQGNSA come from the germline V gene. Trimming at V came to 4 bases and at J to 4 bases, leaving 1 base not matched to a gene. The CDR3 has 14 amino acids. The CDR3 region is CASSSGLAYNEQFF. The CDR3 nucleotides read TGTGCCAGCAGCTCGGGACTAGCGTACAATGAGCAGTTCTTC. Drawing the rest from reference TRBV7-2 and TRBJ2-1, the complete variable domain is GAGVSQSPSNKVTEKGKDVELRCDPISGHTALYWYRQSLGQGLEFLIYFQGNSAPDKSGLPSDRFSAERTGGSVSTLTIQRTQQEDSAVYLCASSSGLAYNEQFFGPGTRLTVL.

The V gene is TRBV18, the J gene TRBJ2-1, with TRBD2 matching over 11 bases. Germline V lookup: CDR1 KGHSH, CDR2 LQKENI. J lost 6 bases, V lost 6 bases, and 7 bases had no gene match. This CDR3 spans 15 amino acids. Here the CDR3 DNA reads TGTGCCAGCTCGCCAATTACTAGCGGGAGCAATGAGCAGTTCTTC. As protein: CASSPITSGSNEQFF.

The rearrangement uses TRBV4-3 and TRBJ2-7; tentatively, D is TRBD2 (6 bases). The CDR3 extends over 14 amino acids. With 1 base removed from V and 3 bases from J, the gap between germline ends came to 10 bases. Germline V lookup: CDR1 LGHNA, CDR2 YSLEER. CDR3: CASSQVGSIYEQYF. In DNA, the CDR3 is TGCGCCAGCAGCCAAGTCGGGAGTATCTACGAGCAGTACTTC.

The table lists this clonotype with many counts. V and J are TRBV11-2 and TRBJ2-1, with 11 bases aligning to TRBD2. The CDR3 is 15 residues long. V lost 1 base to trimming and J lost 7 bases; unmatched junction nucleotides: 3. CDR1 and CDR2 from the germline V gene are SGHAT and FQNNGV. DNA for the CDR3: TGTGCCAGCAGCTTAGTTGGGACTAGCGGAAATGAGCAGTTCTTC. Translation gives CASSLVGTSGNEQFF.

The chain combines TRBV24-1 with TRBJ2-1; 9 bases are a match to TRBD1. Germline values: CDR1 KGHDR, CDR2 SFDVKD. The junction had 12 bases not matched to a gene; V was cut back by 5 bases and J by 5 bases. The CDR3 loop spans 17 amino acids. The CDR3 DNA reads as TGTGCCACCAGTGGAAGGGGCCGGGACAGGGCTAACAATGAGCAGTTCTTC. Its translation: CATSGRGRDRANNEQFF.

The sample holds many counts of this clonotype. CDR3 in amino acids: CASSQDPKGETQYF. CDR3 sequence (DNA): TGCGCCAGCAGCCAAGATCCAAAGGGAGAGACCCAGTACTTC. V is TRBV4-1 and J is TRBJ2-5; D gene uncertain. Trimming cost V 0 bases and J 4 bases, with 9 bases left between them. CDR1 is MGHRA, CDR2 YSYEKL, per germline. There are 14 residues in the CDR3.

This clonotype has more than one count but fewer than ten. The chain joins TRBV20-1 to TRBJ1-3, with D perhaps TRBD1 (6 bases). This CDR3 has 14 residues. Per the germline V gene, CDR1 is DFQATT and CDR2 is SNEGSKA (reference sequence). With 4 bases removed from V and 0 bases from J, the gap between germline ends came to 10 bases. The CDR3 loop is CSATTGISGNTIYF. CDR3 DNA: TGCAGTGCTACAACAGGGATCTCTGGAAACACCATATATTTT.

The chain uses TRBV7-9 and TRBJ1-1; 7 nucleotides align to TRBD1. V shed 0 bases, J shed 0 bases, and the junction held 10 bases outside the gene matches. There are 18 residues in the CDR3. Germline V gives CDR1 SEHNR, CDR2 FQNEAQ (reference sequence). The CDR3: CASSLALQGLLMNTEAFF. CDR3 DNA: TGTGCCAGCAGCTTAGCCTTACAGGGGTTACTCATGAACACTGAAGCTTTCTTT.

This clonotype was seen repeatedly, ten times or more. The J gene is TRBJ2-7, the V gene TRBV11-3; either TRBD1 or TRBD2 may supply D (5 bases each). CDR1 SGHNT and CDR2 YENEEA come from the germline V gene. This CDR3 comprises 14 residues. V was pared by 5 bases and J by 0 bases, with 11 bases between. The CDR3 loop reads CASSPGTDSYEQYF. The CDR3 DNA follows: TGTGCCAGCAGCCCCGGGACGGACTCCTACGAGCAGTACTTC.

The chain combines TRBV5-1 with TRBJ2-5; 9 positions match TRBD2. J was trimmed by 2 bases and V by 5 bases; bases with no gene match: 10. The CDR3 loop spans 16 amino acids. Germline CDR1 SGHRS, CDR2 YFSETQ. The CDR3, as DNA: TGCGCCAGCAGAGTCTCTAGCGGGGCAGGGCAAGAGACCCAGTACTTC. It is translated as CASRVSSGAGQETQYF.

This rearrangement joins TRBV7-3 to TRBJ2-1; a weak D match, TRBD2 (6 bases). The germline CDR1 and CDR2 sequences are SGHTA and FQGTGA. CDR3 length: 13 amino acids. The germline V and J ends were trimmed by 2 bases and 9 bases, with 11 bases remaining between them. The CDR3 bases are TGTGCCAGCAGCTTAGGGGGAGGTGGTGAGCAGTTCTTC. Protein sequence: CASSLGGGGEQFF.

This rearrangement joins TRBV4-2 to TRBJ2-3; a weak D match, TRBD2 (5 bases). V gave up 0 bases and J gave up 6 bases, with 7 bases separating them. The CDR3 contains 13 residues. CDR1 and CDR2 from the germline V gene are LGHNA and YNFKEQ. CDR3 amino acids: CASSQERVDTQYF. CDR3 sequence (DNA): TGTGCCAGCAGCCAAGAGAGGGTGGATACGCAGTATTTT.

This clonotype was seen ten or more times. The J gene is TRBJ1-1, the V gene TRBV29-1; possible D gene TRBD1, 6 bases. This CDR3 has 13 amino acids. Germline values: CDR1 SQVTM, CDR2 ANQGSEA. V was shortened by 3 bases and J by 3 bases, with 11 bases between the two germline ends. CDR3 nucleotides: TGCAGCGTTGATAGTGGGGGGCACACTGAAGCTTTCTTT. This gives the protein CSVDSGGHTEAFF.